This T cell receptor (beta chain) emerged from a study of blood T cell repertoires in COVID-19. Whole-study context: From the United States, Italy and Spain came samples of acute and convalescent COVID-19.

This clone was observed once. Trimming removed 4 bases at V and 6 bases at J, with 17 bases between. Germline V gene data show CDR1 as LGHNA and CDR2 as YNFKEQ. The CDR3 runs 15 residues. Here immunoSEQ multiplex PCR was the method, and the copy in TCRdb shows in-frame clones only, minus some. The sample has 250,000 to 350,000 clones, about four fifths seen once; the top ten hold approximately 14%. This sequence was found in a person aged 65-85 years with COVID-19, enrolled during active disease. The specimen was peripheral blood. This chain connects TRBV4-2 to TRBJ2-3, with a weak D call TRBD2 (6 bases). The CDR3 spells CASSRQTNGGDTQYF. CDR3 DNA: TGTGCCAGCAGCCGACAGACTAATGGGGGGGATACGCAGTATTTT.